This T cell receptor beta chain emerged from a study of control samples from healthy donors and cancer patients (dated by TCRdb to 2020 to 2022). On this clone: What antigen it recognizes has not been identified. No much larger clonotype is one base removed from it; base qualities were not supplied.

The V end gives up 5 bases and the J end 0 bases, leaving 8 bases in the junction not matched to a gene. Measured from the cysteine to the phenylalanine, the CDR3 is 17 residues long. Left in the record is the CDR3 DNA by itself, 51 bases read in frame from the first base. CDR1 and CDR2 are drawn from the germline V gene (reference sequence): LNHDA, SQIVND. The library relied on the immunoSEQ multiplex PCR assay. TCRdb holds this immuneACCESS table with in-frame rearrangements only. Some clones are missing; in checked studies, unresolved V genes explain under half, and the rest has no known cause. The sample yields 100,000 or so clones; more than 85% were counted once. The top ten clonotypes cover 15% to 20% of the sample.

This TCR derives from a woman in her fifties or sixties in good health. The sequencing input was blood. This sequence uses TRBV19 and TRBJ2-4; 9 bases in the middle match TRBD2. The nucleotides are TGTGCCAGTAGTCTCGAAGCGGGGGGAATAGCCAAAAACATTCAGTACTTC. Its amino acids are CASSLEAGGIAKNIQYF.